The 13 T cell receptor beta chains listed next were all sequenced from one sample in a study of T cell responses to AZD1222 COVID-19 vaccine. The assay was immunoSEQ multiplex PCR, and TCRdb's table has in-frame clones only and misses some. The sample shows roughly 150,000 clones, roughly 88% of them seen only once. The sample in question was peripheral blood, obtained on day 0 of AZD1222 vaccination. These receptors were taken from an adult in good health.

V usage is TRBV5-1 and J usage is TRBJ2-3, with D possibly TRBD2 on 6 matching bases. Germline loops: CDR1 SGHRS, CDR2 YFSETQ. Trimming took off 3 bases at V and 5 bases at J, with 13 bases between the two ends. This CDR3 region has 14 residues. The CDR3 sequence: CASSSGSGLDTQYF. CDR3 nucleotide sequence: TGCGCCAGCAGCTCGGGATCGGGACTAGATACGCAGTATTTT.

This sequence joins TRBV5-1 and TRBJ2-3; D possibly corresponds to TRBD1 (7 bases). CDR3 size: 15 residues. Germline V lookup: CDR1 SGHRS, CDR2 YFSETQ. Trimming took off 1 base at V and 5 bases at J, with 14 bases between the two ends. CDR3 protein: CASSLRGTAGDTQYF. CDR3 sequence (DNA): TGCGCCAGCAGCTTGCGGGGGACAGCGGGAGATACGCAGTATTTT.

V usage is TRBV30 and J usage is TRBJ1-2; maybe TRBD1 (5 bases). CDR1 and CDR2 from the germline V gene are GTSNPN and SVGIG (reference sequence). The CDR3 totals 14 residues. V shed 5 bases and J shed 7 bases, with 20 bases lying between them. CDR3 in DNA: TGTGCCTGGGGGGGGACGGGGATCCAGGGTGGCTACACCTTC. Protein: CAWGGTGIQGGYTF.

This rearrangement joins TRBV27 to TRBJ2-1; 10 nucleotides line up with TRBD1. The trim removed 5 bases at V and 5 bases at J, leaving 12 bases unmatched. The CDR3 consists of 17 residues. The V gene's germline CDR1 is MNHEY and CDR2 SMNVEV (reference sequence). The CDR3 bases are TGTGCCAGCAGTGGCCTCCCCTCGGGACAGGGGCACAATGAGCAGTTCTTC. This sequence encodes CASSGLPSGQGHNEQFF.

The chain is built from TRBV4-1 and TRBJ2-1; 7 positions agree with TRBD1. Germline CDR1 is MGHRA and CDR2 is YSYEKL. This CDR3 spans 15 amino acids. The ends lost 5 bases at V and 1 base at J; junction bases unmatched: 5. Written as DNA, the CDR3 is TGCGCCAGCAGCTTGGGACAGCTGTCCTACAATGAGCAGTTCTTC. Translated, it gives CASSLGQLSYNEQFF.

The chain employs TRBV3-1 (or the pseudogene TRBV3-2) and TRBJ2-5; the match to TRBD2 covers 8 bases. V was clipped by 1 base and J by 1 base; unmatched bases: 11. The CDR3 sequence is 18 residues long. Germline loops: CDR1 LGHDT, CDR2 YNNKEL (reference sequence). The DNA of the CDR3 is TGTGCCAGCAGCCAAGGACAGGAGTTAGCGGGAACCCAAGAGACCCAGTACTTC. Amino acid sequence: CASSQGQELAGTQETQYF.

This clone appeared once. V gene TRBV28 combines with J gene TRBJ1-3, with a weak D call TRBD1 (5 bases). The CDR3 extends over 18 amino acids. CDR1 MDHEN and CDR2 SYDVKM come from the germline V gene. The V end lost 6 bases, the J end lost 0 bases, and 21 bases lay between the germline ends. CDR3 loop: CASRHARGSWSSGNTIYF. In DNA, the CDR3 is TGTGCCAGCAGACACGCCCGGGGCAGCTGGAGCTCTGGAAACACCATATATTTT.

The chain uses TRBV5-8 and TRBJ1-2, with 8 bases fitting TRBD1. J lost 1 base, V lost 0 bases, and 2 bases had no gene match. The germline V gene has CDR1 SGHTS and CDR2 YDEGEE. CDR3 length: 15 amino acids. The CDR3 bases are TGTGCCAGCAGCTTGGGGGACAGGCATAACTATGGCTACACCTTC. This sequence encodes CASSLGDRHNYGYTF.

The J gene is TRBJ1-2, the V gene TRBV12-3 or TRBV12-4; possibly TRBD1 for D (5 bases). V was trimmed by 1 base and J by 4 bases, leaving 7 bases between them. This CDR3 is 13 amino acids long. CDR3 bases: TGTGCCAGCAGTTTAGGGGACCCCTATGGCTACACCTTC. It codes for CASSLGDPYGYTF.

This clone was found once. Other DNA sequences of this sample code for an identical CDR3. The chain joins TRBV7-2 to TRBJ1-5; D gene ambiguous. V shed 0 bases and J shed 4 bases, with 7 bases lying between them. This CDR3 region has 14 residues. The germline V gene has CDR1 SGHTA and CDR2 FQGNSA. This CDR3 reads CASSLAVGNQPQHF. The CDR3, as DNA: TGTGCCAGCAGCTTAGCAGTAGGGAATCAGCCCCAGCATTTT.

The chain has TRBV4-2 and TRBJ1-2; D perhaps matches TRBD1 (5 bases). Per germline, CDR1 LGHNA and CDR2 YNFKEQ. CDR3 length: 14 residues. Trimming pared 4 bases from V and 8 bases from J, leaving 17 bases between. CDR3 region: CASSLLTGGDGYTF. CDR3 bases: TGTGCCAGCAGCCTTCTAACAGGAGGGGACGGCTACACCTTC.

This clone was detected once. The J gene is TRBJ2-1, the V gene TRBV7-2, with 7 bases matching TRBD1. V lost 5 bases to trimming and J lost 8 bases; unmatched junction nucleotides: 9. Germline CDR1 is SGHTA and CDR2 is FQGNSA. The CDR3 is made up of 14 amino acids. Here the CDR3 DNA reads TGTGCCAGCAGCAGACAGGGCGGCCTGGATGAGCAGTTCTTC. It codes for CASSRQGGLDEQFF.

J is TRBJ2-1 and V is TRBV27; tentative D call: TRBD2 (5 bases). Trimming pared 0 bases from V and 4 bases from J, leaving 13 bases between. This CDR3 has 16 amino acids. The germline CDR1 and CDR2 sequences are MNHEY and SMNVEV (reference sequence). CDR3 nucleotides: TGTGCCAGCAGTTTATCCGCGACTACAGTGTACAATGAGCAGTTCTTC. Its translation: CASSLSATTVYNEQFF.